The 29 T cell receptor beta chains given below trace back to one sample, sequenced in a study of T cells expressing NK-cell markers. TCRdb reprocessed the 5' RACE reads, keeping one entry per CDR3 protein, no DNA. This repertoire comprises 90,000 to 130,000 distinct CDR3 sequences; its ten largest clones make up roughly 18%. The sample taken for sequencing was blood T cells: a sorted CD56 or NKG2C T cell subset, CD4+ or CD8+ T cells, or bulk PBMC T cells (not recorded which). The source is a woman between 18 and 75 years old in good health.

The V and J genes are TRBV6-1 and TRBJ2-1; TCRdb proposes TRBD2, but this gene call is untestable without DNA. CDR1 and CDR2 from the germline V gene are MNHNS and SASEGT. This CDR3 is 15 amino acids long. CDR3 residues: CASSESSGGADEQFF.

The chain couples TRBV12-3 or TRBV12-4 to TRBJ1-4. CDR3 length: 16 amino acids. This chain's CDR3 is CASGRGVGGANEKLFF.

The chain employs TRBV12-3 or TRBV12-4 and TRBJ2-2; TCRdb picks TRBD1, but there is no DNA to check that call. This CDR3 is 15 amino acids long. The CDR3 loop reads CASRPGTGMLGELFF.

The rearrangement uses TRBV6-5 and TRBJ2-1. The CDR3 runs to 12 residues. Germline V gene data show CDR1 as MNHEY and CDR2 as SVGAGI. The CDR3 sequence is CASSYSRTEQFF.

The chain joins TRBV20-1 to TRBJ2-7; TCRdb's D gene call, TRBD2, goes unchecked for lack of DNA. The CDR3 loop spans 13 amino acids. CDR1 and CDR2 from the germline V gene are DFQATT and SNEGSKA (reference sequence). The CDR3 region is CSAMPGLGLEQYF.

The V and J genes are TRBV27 and TRBJ1-2; TCRdb's D gene call, TRBD1, goes unchecked for lack of DNA. The CDR3 spans 13 residues. Germline assignment: CDR1 MNHEY and CDR2 SMNVEV (reference sequence). The CDR3: CASSATGGHGYTF.

The gene calls are TRBV23-1 and TRBJ1-5; TCRdb gives TRBD1 as the D gene, but with no DNA this cannot be confirmed. TRBV23-1 is an ORF, and what it does is uncertain. The CDR3 runs 18 residues. The CDR3 loop is CASSQSWGLQQSNQPQHF.

The V call is TRBV19, the J call TRBJ1-1; TCRdb indicates TRBD1, and absent DNA this call remains unverified. Germline CDR1 is LNHDA and CDR2 is SQIVND (reference sequence). CDR3 length: 15 amino acids. The CDR3 reads CASSIQGAVNTEAFF.

The chain has TRBV20-1 and TRBJ1-2. From germline, CDR1 is DFQATT and CDR2 SNEGSKA (reference sequence). The CDR3 totals 12 residues. CDR3 in amino acids: CSARSVGDGYTF.

This sequence joins TRBV12-3 or TRBV12-4 and TRBJ1-5. The CDR3 is made up of 15 amino acids. The CDR3 loop is CASSLRDSGNQPQHF.

This chain joins TRBV27 and TRBJ1-2; TCRdb gives TRBD1 as the D gene, but with no DNA this cannot be confirmed. The CDR3 runs 14 residues. Germline values: CDR1 MNHEY, CDR2 SMNVEV (reference sequence). CDR3 loop: CASSLSGQGGGYTF.

CDR3 sequence reads: CASGLAGGGNTQYF. This chain joins TRBV11-2 and TRBJ2-3; the TCRdb D gene call, TRBD2, has no DNA to confirm it. The CDR3 sequence is 14 residues long. Germline V gene sequence: CDR1 SGHAT, CDR2 FQNNGV. The full variable domain, completed using reference TRBV11-2 and TRBJ2-3, is EAGVAQSPRYKIIEKRQSVAFWCNPISGHATLYWYQQILGQGPKLLIQFQNNGVVDDSQLPKDRFSAERLKGVDSTLKIQPAKLEDSAVYLCASGLAGGGNTQYFGPGTRLTVL.

The chain has TRBV11-2 and TRBJ2-1; lacking DNA, the TRBD1 call made by TCRdb goes unchecked. The CDR3 has 14 amino acids. Germline V gene data show CDR1 as SGHAT and CDR2 as FQNNGV. CDR3: CASSLDPGGREQFF.

The chain combines TRBV6-1 with TRBJ1-1; TCRdb selects TRBD1, and the lack of DNA leaves this call unchecked. Germline CDR1 is MNHNS and CDR2 is SASEGT. This CDR3 has 17 amino acids. This CDR3 reads CASRMTGISDLDTEAFF.

The chain employs TRBV7-2 and TRBJ1-5. This CDR3 has 12 amino acids. Germline V CDR1 and CDR2: SGHTA, FQGNSA. The CDR3 region is CASSLGGQPQHF.

V gene TRBV6-5 combines with J gene TRBJ2-5; TCRdb selects TRBD1, and the lack of DNA leaves this call unchecked. Germline values: CDR1 MNHEY, CDR2 SVGAGI. This CDR3 contains 14 residues. The CDR3 loop is CASSYSGTQETQYF.

The chain combines TRBV29-1 with TRBJ1-2. This CDR3 has 13 residues. The germline V gene encodes CDR1 SQVTM and CDR2 ANQGSEA. CDR3 loop: CSCSGALEYGYTF.

The J gene is TRBJ2-7, the V gene TRBV7-2; TCRdb lists TRBD2, though no DNA is available to test this call. This CDR3 has 13 amino acids. Germline V lookup: CDR1 SGHTA, CDR2 FQGNSA. The CDR3 protein is CASSPPSSTEQYF. Filled out from reference TRBV7-2 and TRBJ2-7, the complete variable domain reads GAGVSQSPSNKVTEKGKDVELRCDPISGHTALYWYRQSLGQGLEFLIYFQGNSAPDKSGLPSDRFSAERTGGSVSTLTIQRTQQEDSAVYLCASSPPSSTEQYFGPGTRLTVT.

This chain uses TRBV12-3 or TRBV12-4 with TRBJ2-1; TCRdb proposes TRBD2, but this gene call is untestable without DNA. This CDR3 has 14 amino acids. CDR3 protein: CATSDTSGYNEQFF.

The rearrangement links TRBV12-3 or TRBV12-4 to TRBJ2-5; TCRdb gives TRBD1 as the D gene, but with no DNA this cannot be confirmed. This CDR3 spans 14 amino acids. The CDR3 spells CASSYLGAQETQYF.

The chain combines TRBV24-1 with TRBJ2-3; TCRdb indicates TRBD2, and absent DNA this call remains unverified. From germline, CDR1 is KGHDR and CDR2 SFDVKD. The CDR3 has 16 amino acids. CDR3 residues: CATSDFLAGFADTQYF.

This rearrangement joins TRBV25-1 to TRBJ2-7; TCRdb calls TRBD1, which cannot be checked without DNA. From germline, CDR1 is MGHDK and CDR2 SYGVNS. CDR3 length: 15 residues. CDR3 region: CASSDSGTGVYEQYF.

The V call is TRBV19, the J call TRBJ2-7. Germline CDR1 is LNHDA and CDR2 is SQIVND (reference sequence). The CDR3 has 13 amino acids. The CDR3 spells CASSGARPYEQYF.

This rearrangement joins TRBV7-9 to TRBJ2-7; the TCRdb call, TRBD1, lacks DNA for checking. CDR1 is SEHNR, CDR2 FQNEAQ, per germline (reference sequence). This CDR3 region has 13 residues. The CDR3 here is CASSYRDRYEQYF.

This chain uses TRBV12-3 or TRBV12-4 with TRBJ2-3; the TCRdb call, TRBD1, lacks DNA for checking. The CDR3 contains 13 residues. CDR3 in amino acids: CASTDSGPDTQYF.

The chain is built from TRBV4-2 and TRBJ2-1; TCRdb's assignment of TRBD2 cannot be checked, as there is no DNA. The CDR3 loop spans 22 amino acids. Germline values: CDR1 LGHNA, CDR2 YNFKEQ. The CDR3 sequence is CASSLPEAPGLDLKTSYNEQFF.

The V gene is TRBV4-2, the J gene TRBJ2-7; as DNA is missing, the TRBD2 call by TCRdb cannot be tested. This CDR3 has 15 residues. The germline V gene has CDR1 LGHNA and CDR2 YNFKEQ. The CDR3 reads CASSQGGLAGDLKYF.

J is TRBJ2-7 and V is TRBV28; the TCRdb D gene call, TRBD2, has no DNA to confirm it. Germline V gene data show CDR1 as MDHEN and CDR2 as SYDVKM. The CDR3 is made up of 14 amino acids. Here the CDR3 reads CASLGLADSYEQYF.

This chain links TRBV6-4 with TRBJ2-3; TCRdb lists TRBD2, though no DNA is available to test this call. The CDR3 is 19 amino acids. Germline CDR1 is MRHNA and CDR2 is SNTAGT. CDR3 sequence reads: CASSLAPPSASGVTDTQYF.